This T cell receptor (beta chain) was profiled in a study of identical twins. Study results and caveats: Beta out-of-frame sequences displayed a weaker excess of sharing between twins.

TCRdb redid the calling of the 5' RACE reads with MiXCR, one entry per CDR3 protein. The sample has under 350,000 distinct CDR3 sequences; 9.5% are singletons. The CDR3 loop spans 19 amino acids. The V gene's germline CDR1 is SGDLS and CDR2 YYNGEE. Trimming left V 0 bases short and J 3 bases short, with 21 bases between. This clonotype has at least ten counts. Its antigen is undetermined. These data were also filed under a second study, of yellow fever vaccine responses in identical twins. Per that study: Twin vaccine T cell responses reportedly seemed partly convergent, partly personalized.

Sequencing used CD8+ T cells sorted from blood. The TCR originated in a woman in her late teens or twenties in good health. J is TRBJ2-2 and V is TRBV9; D might be TRBD1 (7 bases). The CDR3 nucleotides are TGTGCCAGCAGCGTAGGAGCTGATCGGGGGCAGGGGGACACCGGGGAGCTGTTTTTT. Protein product: CASSVGADRGQGDTGELFF.